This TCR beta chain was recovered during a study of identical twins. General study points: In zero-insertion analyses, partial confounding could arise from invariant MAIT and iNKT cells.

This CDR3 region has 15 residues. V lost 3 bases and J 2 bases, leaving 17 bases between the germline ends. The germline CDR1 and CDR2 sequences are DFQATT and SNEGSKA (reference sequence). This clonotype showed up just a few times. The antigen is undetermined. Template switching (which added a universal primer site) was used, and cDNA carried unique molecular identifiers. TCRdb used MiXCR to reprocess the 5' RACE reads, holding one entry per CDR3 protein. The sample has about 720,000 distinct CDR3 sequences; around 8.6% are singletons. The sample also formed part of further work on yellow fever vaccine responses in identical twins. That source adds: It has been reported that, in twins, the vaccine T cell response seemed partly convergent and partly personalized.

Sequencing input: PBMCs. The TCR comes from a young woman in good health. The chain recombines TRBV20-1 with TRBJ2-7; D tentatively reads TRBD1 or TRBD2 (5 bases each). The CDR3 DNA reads TGCAGTGCTAGCTTTAGCCGACGGGGACCCTACGAGCAGTACTTC. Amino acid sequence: CSASFSRRGPYEQYF.